The rows below give T cell receptor beta chains drawn from one sample of a study of OX40 agonist ivuxolimab in advanced cancers. Profiling relied on immunoSEQ multiplex PCR, and the TCRdb table lists in-frame clones only, not all of them. The data show just under 95,000 clones, with around 87% seen just once and around 0.3% held by the top ten. Here the sequenced sample was CD4+ or CD8+ T cells sorted from blood, taken in a trial of the OX40 agonist ivuxolimab. The receptor set was obtained from an adult with an advanced solid tumor such as melanoma, head and neck, liver or kidney cancer. Each CDR3 is given with its conserved first and last residue. A D gene is named only where the DNA matches it firmly. Only part of the rows carry a size: once, few, many, or a class if the clone is expanded.

TRBJ2-1 NA TRBV20-1 TRBD2 TGCAGTGCTCGACTAGCGGGGGGCGAGTTCTTC CSARLAGGEFF
TRBJ2-7 NA TRBV28 NA TGTGCCAGCAGCCAAGGAGGGGTTAAGGGATACGAGCAGTACTTC CASSQGGVKGYEQYF
TRBJ2-7 NA TRBV19 NA TGTGCCAGTAGTATCCGGGACAAGGCTACCTACGAGCAGTACTTC CASSIRDKATYEQYF
TRBJ2-7 few TRBV5-4 TRBD2 TGTGCCAGCAGCTTGTTACTAGCGGGGGGTTCCTACGAGCAGTACTTC CASSLLLAGGSYEQYF
TRBJ2-7 NA TRBV18 NA TGTGCCAGCTCAGAACGTCAGGGTGAGGCGTACTTC CASSERQGEAYF
TRBJ2-7 NA TRBV10-3 TRBD2 TGTGCCATGGCTAGCGGGGGCTACGAGCAGTACTTC CAMASGGYEQYF
TRBJ1-4 few TRBV4-3 NA TGCGCCAGCAGCCAAGATCGGCAGTTAGGGGAAAAACTGTTTTTT CASSQDRQLGEKLFF
TRBJ1-5 NA TRBV7-2 TRBD1 TGTGCCAGCACCACAGGGGCGAAGAATCAGCCCCAGCATTTT CASTTGAKNQPQHF
TRBJ2-5 few TRBV11-3 NA TGTGCCAGCAGCCCCCACCCCACAGGTCAAGAGACCCAGTACTTC CASSPHPTGQETQYF
TRBJ2-4 once TRBV18 NA TGTGCCAGCTCAAGTCTGGGTTCGGACAAAAACATTCAGTACTTC CASSSLGSDKNIQYF
TRBJ2-5 NA TRBV11-2 TRBD2 TGTGCCAGCAGCTCCCTGGGTAGCGGGGGGGCGGAGACCCAGTACTTC CASSSLGSGGAETQYF
TRBJ1-3 NA TRBV6-6 NA TGTGCCAGCAGCCGGGACGGAGGTCGAAACACCATATATTTT CASSRDGGRNTIYF
TRBJ2-7 once TRBV6-5 NA TGTGCCAGCAGTAGGGACGGTTACTACGAGCAGTACTTC CASSRDGYYEQYF
TRBJ2-5 NA TRBV18 TRBD2 TGTGCCAGCTCACCGGGACTAGCGGGGGGGCAAGAGACCCAGTACTTC CASSPGLAGGQETQYF
TRBJ2-7 NA TRBV7-9 NA TGTGCCAGCAGCTCCGACATGTCGGGGGCCTACGAGCAGTACTTC CASSSDMSGAYEQYF
TRBJ2-3 NA TRBV7-8 TRBD2 TGTGCCAGCAGCGCTAACCAACTAGCGGCGACTACGCAGTATTTT CASSANQLAATTQYF
TRBJ2-1 once TRBV18 TRBD2 TGTGCCAGCTCACCACCGGGACTAGCGGGAGCGGGGAATGAGCAGTTCTTC CASSPPGLAGAGNEQFF
TRBJ2-2 NA TRBV9 NA TGTGCCAGCAGCGTAGGAACAGGAGCGAACACCGGGGAGCTGTTTTTT CASSVGTGANTGELFF
TRBJ2-5 NA TRBV5-1 NA TGCGCCAGCAGCTTGGGATTTCAAGAGACCCAGTACTTC CASSLGFQETQYF
TRBJ1-5 NA TRBV6-6 NA TGTGCCAGCAGTCAGATAAGAACAGTATTAAATCAGCCCCAGCATTTT CASSQIRTVLNQPQHF
TRBJ2-2 NA TRBV27 TRBD2 TGTGCCAGCAGTGATGGACTAGCGGGGCGCACCGGGGAGCTGTTTTTT CASSDGLAGRTGELFF
TRBJ1-6 NA TRBV5-1 NA TGCGCCAGCAGCAGGGCCCGAGCAGACGATAATTCACCCCTCCACTTT CASSRARADDNSPLHF
TRBJ2-4 NA TRBV19 TRBD2 TGTGCCAGTAGGCGGAGAACCCTAGCGGGGGGGGACATTCAGTACTTC CASRRRTLAGGDIQYF
TRBJ2-1 once TRBV7-9 NA TGTGCCAGCAGCTTACTTGGCGGGAACTCCTACAATGAGCAGTTCTTC CASSLLGGNSYNEQFF
TRBJ2-1 NA TRBV18 NA TGTGCCAGCTCACCTGTTTGGGACGACAATGAGCAGTTCTTC CASSPVWDDNEQFF
TRBJ1-2 NA TRBV29-1 TRBD1 TGCAGCGTTACTGGACAGGGGGGGTCTGGCTACACCTTC CSVTGQGGSGYTF
TRBJ1-2 NA TRBV4-1 TRBD1 TGCGCCAGCAGCCAAGTAGACAGGGGAACCTATGGCTACACCTTC CASSQVDRGTYGYTF
TRBJ1-5 once TRBV28 NA TGTGCCACCATTGGAGGAGATTATAGCAATCAGCCCCAGCATTTT CATIGGDYSNQPQHF
TRBJ2-1 NA TRBV2 TRBD2 TGTGCCAGCAGCCGGGAGGGGGGCCCTAGGAATGAGCAGTTCTTC CASSREGGPRNEQFF
TRBJ1-5 NA TRBV5-4 TRBD1 TGTGCCAGCAGCTTCCGGACAGGGGTCAGCAATCAGCCCCAGCATTTT CASSFRTGVSNQPQHF
TRBJ1-1 NA TRBV2 NA TGTGCCAGCAGACAGGGTGGGAGCACTGAAGCTTTCTTT CASRQGGSTEAFF
TRBJ1-3 NA TRBV5-1 NA TGCGCCAGCAGCCCCCTAGACGGATCGAACTCTGGAAACACCATATATTTT CASSPLDGSNSGNTIYF
TRBJ2-7 NA TRBV6-1 TRBD1 TGTGCCAGCAGTGCCCAACCGGGACAGGGCTCCTACGAGCAGTACTTC CASSAQPGQGSYEQYF
TRBJ2-3 NA TRBV19 NA TGTGCCAGTAACCCAGGGAAGGGCGGTCGGGATACGCAGTATTTT CASNPGKGGRDTQYF
TRBJ2-1 NA TRBV11-1 NA TGTGCCAGCAGCCCATACCGGGCGGTGGGCGATGAGCAGTTCTTC CASSPYRAVGDEQFF
TRBJ1-1 NA TRBV6-1 TRBD1 TGTGCCAGCAGTGTTTCGACAGGGGGCACTGAAGCTTTCTTT CASSVSTGGTEAFF
TRBJ2-1 NA TRBV7-9 TRBD1 TGTGCCAGCAGACGGGACAGCTACAATGAGCAGTTCTTC CASRRDSYNEQFF
TRBJ2-1 NA TRBV18 TRBD1 TGTGCCAGCTCACCATATCTGGGACAGAACTCCTACAATGAGCAGTTCTTC CASSPYLGQNSYNEQFF
TRBJ1-2 NA TRBV7-3 NA TGTGCCAGCAGCACGGAGTGGGGAGGCGGCTACACCTTC CASSTEWGGGYTF
TRBJ2-7 NA TRBV18 NA TGTGCCAGCTCACCACCCCGGGGCGACGGGGGCCACGAGCAGTACTTC CASSPPRGDGGHEQYF
TRBJ2-7 few TRBV6-1 TRBD1 TGTGCCAGCAGCACCCGGGACAGCAGGTACGAGCAGTACTTC CASSTRDSRYEQYF
TRBJ1-6 NA TRBV30 NA TGTGCCTGGGATCGCCCCCTCCACTTT CAWDRPLHF
TRBJ2-2 NA TRBV7-8 NA TGTGCCAGCAGCAGCTTAGCTGTGCTCGGGGAGCTGTTTTTT CASSSLAVLGELFF
TRBJ2-7 NA TRBV21-1 NA TGTGCCAGCAGCTTAAGGGAGATTGGGGCCTACGAGCAGTACTTC CASSLREIGAYEQYF
TRBJ2-1 NA TRBV19 NA TGTGCCAGTAGCGCTGAGGGGGGGCACTACAATGAGCAGTTCTTC CASSAEGGHYNEQFF
TRBJ1-5 NA TRBV19 NA TGTGCCAGTAGTACTGGCAGGGTGAAGCCCCAGCATTTT CASSTGRVKPQHF
TRBJ1-5 NA TRBV5-5 TRBD1 TGTGCCAGCAGCGGGGGACAGGGAGGTCAGCCCCAGCATTTT CASSGGQGGQPQHF